A selection of T cell receptor beta chains follows, all from one sample in a study of cytomegalovirus exposure and HLA in healthy donors. Assay used: immunoSEQ multiplex PCR; TCRdb lists only in-frame clones, some missing. Here the sample spans 150,000 to 200,000 clones, about 90% being singletons. Sequencing was performed on PBMCs. The receptor set was obtained from a girl in the first two years of life in good health and CMV-seronegative. Each CDR3 is given with its conserved first and last residue. A D gene is named only where the DNA matches it firmly. Only part of the rows carry a size: once, few, many, or a class if the clone is expanded.

TRBJ2-1,NA,NA,TRBV9,TGTGCCAGCAGCAAAGGGGCGAGTGAGCAGTTCTTC,CASSKGASEQFF
TRBJ2-7,TRBD2,NA,TRBV5-1,TGCGCCAGCAGCTTGGCGCCTTCGGGGGGGCCCTACGAGCAGTACTTC,CASSLAPSGGPYEQYF
TRBJ2-1,TRBD2,NA,TRBV6-5,TGTGCCAGCAGTACGGGACTAGGTGGCAATGAGCAGTTCTTC,CASSTGLGGNEQFF
TRBJ1-3,NA,NA,TRBV5-8,TGTGCCAGCAGCTTGCGGGTTTCTGGAAACACCATATATTTT,CASSLRVSGNTIYF
TRBJ2-1,TRBD2,NA,TRBV5-1,TGCGCCAGCAGCCCGACTAGCGGGGCATTGTACAATGAGCAGTTCTTC,CASSPTSGALYNEQFF
TRBJ2-1,NA,NA,TRBV6-5,TGTGCCAGCACCCTGAGGGGAGGAGTCTACAATGAGCAGTTCTTC,CASTLRGGVYNEQFF
TRBJ2-7,NA,NA,TRBV10-3,TGTGCCATCGATGCATCAGACAGTCTTTCCTACGAGCAGTACTTC,CAIDASDSLSYEQYF
TRBJ2-5,TRBD2,NA,TRBV11-1,TGTGCCAGCAGCATGGGGACTAGCGGGGGACAAGAGACCCAGTACTTC,CASSMGTSGGQETQYF
TRBJ2-6,NA,NA,TRBV11-1,TGTGCCAGCAGCGAGTCAGGGGCCAACGTCCTGACTTTC,CASSESGANVLTF
TRBJ2-1,NA,NA,TRBV2,TGTGCCAGCAGTGAAGGCGGGGGCGTCTCCTACAATGAGCAGTTCTTC,CASSEGGGVSYNEQFF
TRBJ2-3,TRBD2,NA,TRBV5-1,TGCGCCAGCAGCTTGGGTGGAACTAGCGGGGGAGGAAATACGCAGTATTTT,CASSLGGTSGGGNTQYF
TRBJ1-2,TRBD1,NA,TRBV6-6,TGTGCCAGCATAAGGACAGGGCGAGACTATGGCTACACCTTC,CASIRTGRDYGYTF
TRBJ1-5,TRBD1,NA,TRBV19,TGTGCCAGTAGTAAAATATCCGGGACAGGATATAGCAATCAGCCCCAGCATTTT,CASSKISGTGYSNQPQHF
TRBJ2-1,TRBD1,once,TRBV4-1,TGCGCCAGCAGCCAAGGTTCGGGGACAGGGGGCGCATGGAATGAGCAGTTCTTC,CASSQGSGTGGAWNEQFF
TRBJ2-3,TRBD2,NA,TRBV27,TGTGCCAGCAGTACCGAGGAGCGGGGGGGACCCAGAGGAGATACGCAGTATTTT,CASSTEERGGPRGDTQYF
TRBJ2-1,NA,NA,TRBV6-6,TGTGCCAGCGGGCGGGATTTCTACAATGAGCAGTTCTTC,CASGRDFYNEQFF
TRBJ1-2,NA,NA,TRBV30,TGTGCCTGGAGTATGACGGGGATTGGCTACACCTTC,CAWSMTGIGYTF
TRBJ2-1,NA,NA,TRBV7-3,TGTGCCGGCAGCCCAGGACTGGGGAGAGGTGAGCAGTTCTTC,CAGSPGLGRGEQFF
TRBJ2-3,TRBD1,NA,TRBV19,TGTGCCAGTAGTATACAGGGGGCAGATACGCAGTATTTT,CASSIQGADTQYF
TRBJ2-3,TRBD2,NA,TRBV4-2,TGTGCCAGCAGCCCTCTAGGCGGGGGGAGCACAGATACGCAGTATTTT,CASSPLGGGSTDTQYF
TRBJ2-2,TRBD2,NA,TRBV4-2,TGTGCCAGCAGCCAACGGAGCGGGGGAGGAACCGGGGAGCTGTTTTTT,CASSQRSGGGTGELFF
TRBJ2-3,TRBD2,NA,TRBV10-3,TGTGCCATCACTACAGGACTAGCGGGAGACACAGATACGCAGTATTTT,CAITTGLAGDTDTQYF
TRBJ2-2,NA,once,TRBV9,TGTGCCAGCAGCGTAGACTTCGAAACCGGGGAGCTGTTTTTT,CASSVDFETGELFF
TRBJ1-3,TRBD1,NA,TRBV4-1,TGCGCCAGCAGCCAAGAAGGGACAGTCCTGTCTGGAAACACCATATATTTT,CASSQEGTVLSGNTIYF
TRBJ2-7,NA,NA,TRBV12-2,TGTGCAAGTCGGACTCAGTGTGACTCCGAGCAGTACTTC,CASRTQCDSEQYF
TRBJ2-4,TRBD2,NA,TRBV7-2,TGTGCCAGCAGCTTAGAAGGGACTAGCTATCTGTCCTTC,CASSLEGTSYLSF
TRBJ1-4,TRBD1,NA,TRBV30,TGTGCCTGGAGTCGCGGACAGGGGGCTGAAAAACTGTTTTTT,CAWSRGQGAEKLFF
TRBJ2-6,NA,NA,TRBV7-9,TGTGCCAGCCAGTCATCTGGGGCCAACGTCCTGACTTTC,CASQSSGANVLTF